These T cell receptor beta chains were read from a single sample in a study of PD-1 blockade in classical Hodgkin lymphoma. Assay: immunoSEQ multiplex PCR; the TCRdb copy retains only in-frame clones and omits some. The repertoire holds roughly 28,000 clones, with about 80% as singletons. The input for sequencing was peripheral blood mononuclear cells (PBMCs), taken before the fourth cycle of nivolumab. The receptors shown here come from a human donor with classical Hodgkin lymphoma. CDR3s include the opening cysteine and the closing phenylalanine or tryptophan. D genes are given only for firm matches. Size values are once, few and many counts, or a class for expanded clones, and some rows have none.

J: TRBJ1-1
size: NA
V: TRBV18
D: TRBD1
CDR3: CASSLITGAESEAFF
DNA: TGTGCCAGCTCACTGATCACAGGGGCAGAGTCTGAAGCTTTCTTT

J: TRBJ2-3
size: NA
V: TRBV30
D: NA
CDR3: CAWNRARRADTQYF
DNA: TGTGCCTGGAACCGGGCACGACGGGCAGATACGCAGTATTTT

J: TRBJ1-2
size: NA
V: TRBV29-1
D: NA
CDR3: CSVVTEYNYGYTF
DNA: TGCAGCGTCGTGACAGAATATAACTATGGCTACACCTTC

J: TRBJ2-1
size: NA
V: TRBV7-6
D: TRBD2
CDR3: CASSSIAGYNEQFF
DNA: TGTGCCAGCAGCTCCATAGCGGGGTACAATGAGCAGTTCTTC

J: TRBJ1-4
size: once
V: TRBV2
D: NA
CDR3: CASHPVGLTDEKLFF
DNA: TGTGCCAGTCACCCCGTAGGTCTAACGGATGAAAAACTGTTTTTT

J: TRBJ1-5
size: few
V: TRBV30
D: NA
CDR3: CAWSGGLKQPQHF
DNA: TGTGCCTGGAGTGGGGGGTTGAAACAGCCCCAGCATTTT

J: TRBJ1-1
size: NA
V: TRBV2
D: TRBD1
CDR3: CASDLDRGTEAFF
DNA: TGTGCCAGCGATTTGGACAGGGGCACTGAAGCTTTCTTT

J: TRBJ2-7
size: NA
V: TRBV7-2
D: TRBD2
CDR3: CASSLWASGGYYEQYF
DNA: TGTGCCAGCAGCTTATGGGCTAGCGGGGGGTACTACGAGCAGTACTTC

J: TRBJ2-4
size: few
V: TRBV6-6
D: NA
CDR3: CASPKGSAKNIQYF
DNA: TGTGCCAGCCCGAAGGGCAGCGCCAAAAACATTCAGTACTTC

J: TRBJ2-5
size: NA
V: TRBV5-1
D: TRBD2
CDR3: CASGAGQETQYF
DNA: TGCGCCAGCGGAGCGGGGCAAGAGACCCAGTACTTC

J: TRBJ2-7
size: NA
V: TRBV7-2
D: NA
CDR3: CASSPHWATYEQYF
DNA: TGTGCCAGCAGCCCTCATTGGGCCACTTACGAGCAGTACTTC

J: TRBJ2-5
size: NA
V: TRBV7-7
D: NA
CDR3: CASSLGRTAKETQYF
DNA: TGTGCTAGCAGCTTAGGGAGGACTGCTAAAGAGACCCAGTACTTC

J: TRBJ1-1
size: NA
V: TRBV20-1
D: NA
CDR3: CRGWGTEAFF
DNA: TGCAGAGGTTGGGGGACTGAAGCTTTCTTT

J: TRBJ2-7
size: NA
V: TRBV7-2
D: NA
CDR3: CASSLGSYEQYF
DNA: TGTGCCAGCAGCTTAGGGAGTTACGAGCAGTACTTC

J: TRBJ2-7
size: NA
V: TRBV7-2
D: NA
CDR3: CASSLLTSGEQYF
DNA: TGTGCCAGCAGCCTACTGACCAGTGGCGAGCAGTACTTC

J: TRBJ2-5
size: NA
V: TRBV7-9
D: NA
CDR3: CASSFPRGGGLQETQYF
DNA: TGTGCCAGCAGCTTCCCAAGAGGGGGGGGACTTCAAGAGACCCAGTACTTC

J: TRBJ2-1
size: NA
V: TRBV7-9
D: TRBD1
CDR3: CASSYPGQQYNEQFF
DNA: TGTGCCAGCAGTTACCCGGGACAGCAGTACAATGAGCAGTTCTTC

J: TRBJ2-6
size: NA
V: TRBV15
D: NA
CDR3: CATSRGDRANVLTF
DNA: TGTGCCACCAGCAGAGGGGACAGGGCCAACGTCCTGACTTTC

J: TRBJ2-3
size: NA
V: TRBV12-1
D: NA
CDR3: CASSFDESYLGTDTQYF
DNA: TGTGCCAGCAGCTTTGACGAGTCGTATCTGGGCACAGATACGCAGTATTTT

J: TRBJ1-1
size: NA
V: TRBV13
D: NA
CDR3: CASSLAWEGRAFF
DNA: TGTGCCAGCAGCTTAGCTTGGGAGGGTAGAGCTTTCTTT

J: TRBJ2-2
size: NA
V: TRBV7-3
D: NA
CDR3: CASSLTGRTGELFF
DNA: TGTGCCAGCAGCTTAACTGGTCGGACCGGGGAGCTGTTTTTT

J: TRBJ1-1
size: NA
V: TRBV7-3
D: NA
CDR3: CASSLTRAAAITFF
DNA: TGTGCCAGCAGCTTAACAAGGGCAGCCGCCATAACTTTCTTT

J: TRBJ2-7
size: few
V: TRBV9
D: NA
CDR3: CASSPRQGGTYEQYF
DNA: TGTGCCAGCAGCCCCCGACAGGGAGGCACCTACGAGCAGTACTTC

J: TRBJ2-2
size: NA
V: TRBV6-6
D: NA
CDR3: CASSYPYGELFF
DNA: TGTGCCAGCAGTTACCCTTACGGGGAGCTGTTTTTT

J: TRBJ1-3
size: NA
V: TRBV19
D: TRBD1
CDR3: CASSIAGTDSGNTIYF
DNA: TGTGCCAGTAGTATCGCCGGGACAGACTCTGGAAACACCATATATTTT

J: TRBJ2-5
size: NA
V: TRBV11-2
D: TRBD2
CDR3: CASSWTSGGEETQYF
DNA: TGTGCCAGCAGCTGGACGTCGGGGGGGGAAGAGACCCAGTACTTC

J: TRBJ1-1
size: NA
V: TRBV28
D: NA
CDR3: CASLDLGYTEAFF
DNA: TGTGCCAGCCTGGATTTGGGGTACACTGAAGCTTTCTTT

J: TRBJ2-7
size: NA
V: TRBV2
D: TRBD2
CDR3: CASSVMTSGRYEQYF
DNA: TGTGCCAGCAGTGTCATGACTAGCGGGCGTTACGAGCAGTACTTC

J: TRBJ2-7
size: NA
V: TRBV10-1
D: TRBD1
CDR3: CASPRTGGYEQYF
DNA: TGCGCCAGCCCCCGGACAGGGGGCTACGAGCAGTACTTC

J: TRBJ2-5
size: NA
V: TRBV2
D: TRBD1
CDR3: CASSTRTGTRETQYF
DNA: TGTGCCAGCAGTACTCGGACAGGAACCCGGGAGACCCAGTACTTC

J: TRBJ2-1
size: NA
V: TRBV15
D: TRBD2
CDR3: CATREWGGGFYEQFF
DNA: TGTGCCACCCGCGAATGGGGCGGGGGTTTCTATGAGCAGTTCTTC

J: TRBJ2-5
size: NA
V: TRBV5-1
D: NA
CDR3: CASSLGVAAVDETQYF
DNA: TGCGCCAGCAGCTTGGGAGTCGCGGCAGTCGACGAGACCCAGTACTTC

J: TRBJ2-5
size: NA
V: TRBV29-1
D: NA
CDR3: CSVEDLGWETQYF
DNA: TGCAGCGTTGAAGATCTGGGGTGGGAGACCCAGTACTTC

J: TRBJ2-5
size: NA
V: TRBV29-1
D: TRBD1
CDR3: CSHGQDLRETQYF
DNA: TGCAGTCATGGACAGGACCTTAGAGAGACCCAGTACTTC

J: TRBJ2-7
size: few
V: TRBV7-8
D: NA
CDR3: CASSFWGNEQYF
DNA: TGTGCCAGCAGCTTTTGGGGGAACGAGCAGTACTTC

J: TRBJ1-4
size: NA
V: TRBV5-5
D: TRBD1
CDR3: CASSLAGTGGGKLFF
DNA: TGTGCCAGCAGCTTGGCCGGGACAGGGGGCGGCAAACTGTTTTTT

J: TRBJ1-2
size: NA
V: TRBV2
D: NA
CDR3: CASSVSSSDGYTF
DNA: TGTGCCAGCAGTGTTAGCAGCTCCGATGGCTACACCTTC

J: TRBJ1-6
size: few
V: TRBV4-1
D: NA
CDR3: CASSQVVRGRGNSPLHF
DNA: TGCGCCAGCAGCCAAGTGGTTCGGGGGCGAGGGAACTCACCCCTCCACTTT

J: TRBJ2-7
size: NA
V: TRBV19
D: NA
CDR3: CASSMGRGVDEQYF
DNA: TGTGCCAGTAGTATGGGCAGGGGGGTCGACGAGCAGTACTTC

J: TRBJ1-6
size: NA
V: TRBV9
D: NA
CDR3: CASSVSGSGSPLHF
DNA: TGTGCCAGCAGCGTCAGCGGGTCCGGGTCACCCCTCCACTTT

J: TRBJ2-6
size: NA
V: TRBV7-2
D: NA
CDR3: CASSFWASGANVLTF
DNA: TGTGCCAGCAGCTTTTGGGCCTCTGGGGCCAACGTCCTGACTTTC

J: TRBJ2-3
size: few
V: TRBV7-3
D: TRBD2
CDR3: CASSLQGGGATDTQYF
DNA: TGTGCCAGCAGCTTACAAGGCGGGGGGGCCACAGATACGCAGTATTTT

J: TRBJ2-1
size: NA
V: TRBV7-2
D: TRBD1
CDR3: CASSQGARSNEQFF
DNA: TGTGCCAGCAGCCAGGGGGCCCGGAGCAATGAGCAGTTCTTC

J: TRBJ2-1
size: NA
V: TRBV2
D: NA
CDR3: CASSAITYNEQFF
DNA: TGTGCCAGCAGTGCTATAACCTACAATGAGCAGTTCTTC

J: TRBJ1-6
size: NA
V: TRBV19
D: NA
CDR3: CASSIARGGNSPLHF
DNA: TGTGCCAGTAGTATAGCTCGTGGTGGTAATTCACCCCTCCACTTT

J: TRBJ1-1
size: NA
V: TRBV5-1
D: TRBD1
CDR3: CASSLYGQEGTEAFF
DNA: TGCGCCAGCAGCTTGTACGGACAGGAGGGCACTGAAGCTTTCTTT

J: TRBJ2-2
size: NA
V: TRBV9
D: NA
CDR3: CASSVQGVGLNTGELFF
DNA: TGTGCCAGCAGCGTACAGGGAGTTGGTCTAAACACCGGGGAGCTGTTTTTT

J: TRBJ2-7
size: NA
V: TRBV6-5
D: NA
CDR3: CASSNARVYEQYF
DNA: TGTGCCAGCAGCAACGCACGGGTCTACGAGCAGTACTTC

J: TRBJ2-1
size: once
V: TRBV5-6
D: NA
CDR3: CASTRGALGNEQFF
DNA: TGTGCCAGCACCCGAGGGGCCTTAGGCAATGAGCAGTTCTTC

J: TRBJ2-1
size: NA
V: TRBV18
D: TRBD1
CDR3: CASSPGQSNEQFF
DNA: TGTGCCAGCTCACCGGGACAGTCTAATGAGCAGTTCTTC

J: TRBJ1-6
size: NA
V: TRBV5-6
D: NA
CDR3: CASSLGLSLLPNSPLHF
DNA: TGTGCCAGCAGCTTGGGACTAAGCCTACTCCCTAATTCACCCCTCCACTTT

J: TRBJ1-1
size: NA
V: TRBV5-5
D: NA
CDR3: CASSFRADTEAFF
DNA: TGTGCCAGCAGCTTCAGGGCGGACACTGAAGCTTTCTTT

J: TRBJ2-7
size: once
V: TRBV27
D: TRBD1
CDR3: CASSRDRGPYEQYF
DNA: TGTGCCAGCAGTAGGGACAGGGGCCCCTACGAGCAGTACTTC

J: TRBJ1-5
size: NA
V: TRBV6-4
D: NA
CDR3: CASSADSNQPQHF
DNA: TGTGCCAGCAGTGCGGACAGCAATCAGCCCCAGCATTTT

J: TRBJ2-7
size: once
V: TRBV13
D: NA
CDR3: CASSLEAGEQYF
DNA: TGTGCCAGCAGCTTAGAAGCTGGTGAGCAGTACTTC

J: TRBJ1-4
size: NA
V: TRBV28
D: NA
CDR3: CASSLGDTTKELFF
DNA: TGTGCCAGCAGTTTAGGGGACACCACCAAAGAACTGTTTTTT

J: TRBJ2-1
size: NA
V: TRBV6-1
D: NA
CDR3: CASSDNTLGGQFF
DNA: TGTGCCAGCAGTGATAATACTTTAGGGGGTCAGTTCTTC